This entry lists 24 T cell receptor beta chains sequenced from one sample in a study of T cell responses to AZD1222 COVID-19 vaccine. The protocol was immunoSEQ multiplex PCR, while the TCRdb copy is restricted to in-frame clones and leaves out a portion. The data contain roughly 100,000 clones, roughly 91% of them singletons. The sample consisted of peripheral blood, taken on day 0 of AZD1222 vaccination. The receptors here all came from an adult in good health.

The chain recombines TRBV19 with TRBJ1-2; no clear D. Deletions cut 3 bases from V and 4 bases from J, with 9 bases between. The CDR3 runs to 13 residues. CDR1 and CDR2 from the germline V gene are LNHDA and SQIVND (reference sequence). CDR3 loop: CASSMPGPYGYTF. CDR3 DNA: TGTGCCAGTAGTATGCCAGGTCCCTATGGCTACACCTTC.

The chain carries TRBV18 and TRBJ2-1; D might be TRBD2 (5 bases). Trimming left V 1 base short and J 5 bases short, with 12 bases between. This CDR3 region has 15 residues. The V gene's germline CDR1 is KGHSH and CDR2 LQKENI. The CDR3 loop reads CASSPLGGPNNEQFF. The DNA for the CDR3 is TGTGCCAGCTCACCACTTGGCGGGCCGAACAATGAGCAGTTCTTC.

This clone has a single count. The CDR3 sequence: CASSESYRAEQYF. CDR3 DNA sequence: TGCGCCAGCAGTGAGTCGTACAGGGCCGAGCAGTACTTC. This sequence joins TRBV10-2 and TRBJ2-7, with a possible D match to TRBD1 (6 bases). V lost 0 bases and J lost 6, with 9 bases in between. CDR1 WSHSY and CDR2 SAAADI come from the germline V gene. The CDR3 has 13 residues.

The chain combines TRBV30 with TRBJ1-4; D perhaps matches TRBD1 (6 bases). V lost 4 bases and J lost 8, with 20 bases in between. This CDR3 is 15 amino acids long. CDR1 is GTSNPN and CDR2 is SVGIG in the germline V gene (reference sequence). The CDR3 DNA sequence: TGTGCCTGGACCTCCGGGGGGCCCCCTCGGGAAAAACTGTTTTTT. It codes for CAWTSGGPPREKLFF.

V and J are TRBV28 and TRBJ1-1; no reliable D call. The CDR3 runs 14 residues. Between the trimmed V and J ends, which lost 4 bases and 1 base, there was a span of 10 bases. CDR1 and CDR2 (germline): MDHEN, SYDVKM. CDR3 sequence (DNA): TGTGCCAGCAGTTATCCGGAAAAGAACACTGAAGCTTTCTTT. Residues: CASSYPEKNTEAFF. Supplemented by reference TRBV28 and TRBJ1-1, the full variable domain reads DVKVTQSSRYLVKRTGEKVFLECVQDMDHENMFWYRQDPGLGLRLIYFSYDVKMKEKGDIPEGYSVSREKKERFSLILESASTNQTSMYLCASSYPEKNTEAFFGQGTRLTVV.

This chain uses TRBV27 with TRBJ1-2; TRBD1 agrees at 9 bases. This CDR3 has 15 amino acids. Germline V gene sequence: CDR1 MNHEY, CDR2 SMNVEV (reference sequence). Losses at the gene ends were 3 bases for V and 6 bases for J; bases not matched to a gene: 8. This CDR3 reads CASSFPSGTGNGYTF. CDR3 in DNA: TGTGCCAGCAGTTTCCCCTCGGGGACAGGGAATGGCTACACCTTC.

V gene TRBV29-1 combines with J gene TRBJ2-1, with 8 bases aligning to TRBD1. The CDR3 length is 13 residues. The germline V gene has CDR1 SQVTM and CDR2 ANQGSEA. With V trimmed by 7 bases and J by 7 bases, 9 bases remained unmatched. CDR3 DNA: TGCAGCGGAGAGACAGGGGTCGTGAATGAGCAGTTCTTC. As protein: CSGETGVVNEQFF.

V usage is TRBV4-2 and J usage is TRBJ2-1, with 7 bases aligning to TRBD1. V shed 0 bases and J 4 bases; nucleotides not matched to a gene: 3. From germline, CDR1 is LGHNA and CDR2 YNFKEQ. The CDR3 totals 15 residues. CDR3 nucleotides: TGTGCCAGCAGCCAAGAACCGGGACAGTACAATGAGCAGTTCTTC. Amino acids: CASSQEPGQYNEQFF.

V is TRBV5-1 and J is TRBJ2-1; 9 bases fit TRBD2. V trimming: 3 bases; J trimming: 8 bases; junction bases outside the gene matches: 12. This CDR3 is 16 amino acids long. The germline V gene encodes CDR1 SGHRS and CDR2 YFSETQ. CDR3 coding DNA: TGCGCCAGCAGCTCCGGGGCGGGACTAGCTTCGCATGAGCAGTTCTTC. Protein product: CASSSGAGLASHEQFF.

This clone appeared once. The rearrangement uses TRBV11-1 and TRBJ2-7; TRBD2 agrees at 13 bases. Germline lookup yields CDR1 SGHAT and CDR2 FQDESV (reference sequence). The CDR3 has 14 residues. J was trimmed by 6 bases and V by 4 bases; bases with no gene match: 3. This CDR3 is CASSSGLAGAEQYF. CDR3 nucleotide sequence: TGTGCCAGCAGCTCTGGACTAGCGGGAGCCGAGCAGTACTTC. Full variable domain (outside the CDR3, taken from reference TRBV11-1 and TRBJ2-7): EAEVAQSPRYKITEKSQAVAFWCDPISGHATLYWYRQILGQGPELLVQFQDESVVDDSQLPKDRFSAERLKGVDSTLKIQPAELGDSAMYLCASSSGLAGAEQYFGPGTRLTVT.

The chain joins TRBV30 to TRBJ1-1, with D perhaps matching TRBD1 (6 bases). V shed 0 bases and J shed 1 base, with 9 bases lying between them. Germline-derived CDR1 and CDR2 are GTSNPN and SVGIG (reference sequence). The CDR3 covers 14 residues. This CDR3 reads CAWSVVGGNTEAFF. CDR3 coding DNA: TGTGCCTGGAGTGTAGTAGGGGGGAACACTGAAGCTTTCTTT.

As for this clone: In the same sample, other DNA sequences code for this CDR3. In DNA form, the CDR3 reads TGTGCCACCAGTGATTCTAATTACGAGCAGTACTTC. Translated: CATSDSNYEQYF. The chain couples TRBV24-1 to TRBJ2-7; D call uncertain. The CDR3 loop spans 12 amino acids. V lost 2 bases to trimming and J lost 4 bases, with 5 bases between them. From germline, CDR1 is KGHDR and CDR2 SFDVKD.

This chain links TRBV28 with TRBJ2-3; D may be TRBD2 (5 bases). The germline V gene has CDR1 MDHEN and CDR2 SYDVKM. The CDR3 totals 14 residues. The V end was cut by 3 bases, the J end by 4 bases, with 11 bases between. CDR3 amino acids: CASSFVSGSDTQYF. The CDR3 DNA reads TGTGCCAGCAGTTTCGTGAGCGGCTCAGATACGCAGTATTTT.

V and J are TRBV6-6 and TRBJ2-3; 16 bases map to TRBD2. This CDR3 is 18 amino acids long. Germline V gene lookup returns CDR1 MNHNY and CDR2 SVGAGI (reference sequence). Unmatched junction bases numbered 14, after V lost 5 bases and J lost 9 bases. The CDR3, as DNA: TGTGCCAGCAGTCCCAACGTCGGGACTAGCGGGAGGGTGGGGACGCAGTATTTT. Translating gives CASSPNVGTSGRVGTQYF.

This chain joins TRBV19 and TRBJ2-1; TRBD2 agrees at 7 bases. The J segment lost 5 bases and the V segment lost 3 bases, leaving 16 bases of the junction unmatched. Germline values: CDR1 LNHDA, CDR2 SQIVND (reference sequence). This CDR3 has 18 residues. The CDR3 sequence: CASSIPPNPGLRNNEQFF. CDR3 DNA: TGTGCCAGTAGTATCCCCCCAAACCCGGGACTACGGAACAATGAGCAGTTCTTC. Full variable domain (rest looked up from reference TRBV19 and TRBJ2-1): DGGITQSPKYLFRKEGQNVTLSCEQNLNHDAMYWYRQDPGQGLRLIYYSQIVNDFQKGDIAEGYSVSREKKESFPLTVTSAQKNPTAFYLCASSIPPNPGLRNNEQFFGPGTRLTVL.

CDR3 bases: TGTGCCAGCAGCCAAGGGAGCGGGACGACGCAGTATTTT. This translates into CASSQGSGTTQYF. The gene calls are TRBV14 and TRBJ2-3, with TRBD2 matching 7 bases. J gave up 9 bases and V 1 base, and 4 bases lay outside the gene matches. CDR1 SGHDN and CDR2 FVKESK come from the germline V gene. This CDR3 is built from 13 residues.

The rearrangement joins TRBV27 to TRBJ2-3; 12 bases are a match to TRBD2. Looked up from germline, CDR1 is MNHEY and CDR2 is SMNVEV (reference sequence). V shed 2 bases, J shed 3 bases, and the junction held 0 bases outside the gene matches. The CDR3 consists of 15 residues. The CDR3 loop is CASSLGTSGTDTQYF. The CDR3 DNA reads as TGTGCCAGCAGTTTAGGGACTAGCGGGACAGATACGCAGTATTTT.

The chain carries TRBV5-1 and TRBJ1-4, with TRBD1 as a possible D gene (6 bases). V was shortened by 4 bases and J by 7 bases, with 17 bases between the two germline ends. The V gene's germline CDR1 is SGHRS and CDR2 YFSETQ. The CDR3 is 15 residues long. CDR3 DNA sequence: TGCGCCAGCAGCCCCTTAGGGGGAAAGGCTGAAAAACTGTTTTTT. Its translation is CASSPLGGKAEKLFF.

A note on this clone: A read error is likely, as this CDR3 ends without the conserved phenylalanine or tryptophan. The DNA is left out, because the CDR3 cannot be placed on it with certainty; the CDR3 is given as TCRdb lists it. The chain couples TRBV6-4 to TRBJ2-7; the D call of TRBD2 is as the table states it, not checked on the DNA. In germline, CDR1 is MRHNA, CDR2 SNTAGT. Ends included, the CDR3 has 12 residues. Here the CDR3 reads CASSELYGTRFD.

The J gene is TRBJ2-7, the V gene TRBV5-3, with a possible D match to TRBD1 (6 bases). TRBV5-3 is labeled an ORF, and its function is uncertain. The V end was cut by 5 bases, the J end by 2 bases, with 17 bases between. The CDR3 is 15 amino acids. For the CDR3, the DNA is TGTGCCAGAAGATTCGGGGACACCTTTCCCTACGAGCAGTACTTC. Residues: CARRFGDTFPYEQYF.

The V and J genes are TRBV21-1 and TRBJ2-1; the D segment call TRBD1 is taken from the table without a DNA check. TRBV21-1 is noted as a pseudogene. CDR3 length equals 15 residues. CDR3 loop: CASSWQGVNYNEQFF. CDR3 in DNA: TGTGCCAGCAGCTGGCAGGGGGTCAACTACAATGAGCAGTTCTTC.

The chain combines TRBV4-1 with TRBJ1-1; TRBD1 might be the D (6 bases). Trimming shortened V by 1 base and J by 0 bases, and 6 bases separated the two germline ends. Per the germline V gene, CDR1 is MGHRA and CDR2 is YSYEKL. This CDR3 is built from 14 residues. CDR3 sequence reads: CASSQGTVNTEAFF. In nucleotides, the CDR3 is TGCGCCAGCAGCCAAGGGACAGTGAACACTGAAGCTTTCTTT.

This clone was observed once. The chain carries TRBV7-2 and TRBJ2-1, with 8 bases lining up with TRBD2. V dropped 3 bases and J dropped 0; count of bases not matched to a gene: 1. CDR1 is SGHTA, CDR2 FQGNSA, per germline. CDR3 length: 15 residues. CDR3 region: CASSLSGSSYNEQFF. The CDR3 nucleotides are TGTGCCAGCAGCTTGAGCGGGAGCTCCTACAATGAGCAGTTCTTC.

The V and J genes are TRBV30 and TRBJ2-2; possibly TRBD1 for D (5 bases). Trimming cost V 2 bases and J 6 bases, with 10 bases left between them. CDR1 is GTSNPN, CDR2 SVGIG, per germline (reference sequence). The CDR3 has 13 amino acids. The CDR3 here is CAWSRFRAGELFF. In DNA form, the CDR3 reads TGTGCCTGGAGTCGATTCAGGGCCGGGGAGCTGTTTTTT. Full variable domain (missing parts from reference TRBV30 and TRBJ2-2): SQTIHQWPATLVQPVGSPLSLECTVEGTSNPNLYWYRQAAGRGLQLLFYSVGIGQISSEVPQNLSASRPQDRQFILSSKKLLLSDSGFYLCAWSRFRAGELFFGEGSRLTVL.